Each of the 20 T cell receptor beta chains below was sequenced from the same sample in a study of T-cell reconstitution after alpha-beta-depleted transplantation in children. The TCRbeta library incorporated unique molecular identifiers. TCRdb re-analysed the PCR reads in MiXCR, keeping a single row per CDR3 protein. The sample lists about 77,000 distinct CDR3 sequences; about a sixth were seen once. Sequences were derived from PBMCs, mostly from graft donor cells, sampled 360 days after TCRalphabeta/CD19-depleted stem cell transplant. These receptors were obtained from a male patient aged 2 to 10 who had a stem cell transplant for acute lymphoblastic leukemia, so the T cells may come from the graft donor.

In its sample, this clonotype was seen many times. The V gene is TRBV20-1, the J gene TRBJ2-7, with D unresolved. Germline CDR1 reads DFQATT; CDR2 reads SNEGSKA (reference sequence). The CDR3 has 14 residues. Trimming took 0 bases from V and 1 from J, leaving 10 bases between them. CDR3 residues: CSARDLRRSYEQYF. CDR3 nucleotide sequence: TGCAGTGCTAGAGATCTTCGCAGATCCTACGAGCAGTACTTC.

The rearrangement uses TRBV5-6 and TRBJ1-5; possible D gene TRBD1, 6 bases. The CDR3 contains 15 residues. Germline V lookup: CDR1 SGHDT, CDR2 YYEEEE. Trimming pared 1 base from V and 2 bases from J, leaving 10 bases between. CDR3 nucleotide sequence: TGTGCCAGCAGCTTGAGGGGGGCTGGCAATCAGCCCCAGCATTTT. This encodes CASSLRGAGNQPQHF.

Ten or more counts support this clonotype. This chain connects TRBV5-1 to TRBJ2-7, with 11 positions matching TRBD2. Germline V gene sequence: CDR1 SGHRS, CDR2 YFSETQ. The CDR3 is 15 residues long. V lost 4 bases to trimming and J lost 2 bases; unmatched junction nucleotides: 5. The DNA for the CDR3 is TGCGCCAGCAGCCGCCTACTAGCGGGAGCCTACGAGCAGTACTTC. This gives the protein CASSRLLAGAYEQYF.

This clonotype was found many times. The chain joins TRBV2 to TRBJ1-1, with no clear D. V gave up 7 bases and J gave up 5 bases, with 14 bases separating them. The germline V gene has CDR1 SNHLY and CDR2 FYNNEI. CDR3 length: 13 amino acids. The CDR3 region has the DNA TGTGCCAGCAAAAGAGGGCTTGGGACTGAAGCTTTCTTT. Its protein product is CASKRGLGTEAFF. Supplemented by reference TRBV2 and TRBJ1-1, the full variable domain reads EPEVTQTPSHQVTQMGQEVILRCVPISNHLYFYWYRQILGQKVEFLVSFYNNEISEKSEIFDDQFSVERPDGSNFTLKIRSTKLEDSAMYFCASKRGLGTEAFFGQGTRLTVV.

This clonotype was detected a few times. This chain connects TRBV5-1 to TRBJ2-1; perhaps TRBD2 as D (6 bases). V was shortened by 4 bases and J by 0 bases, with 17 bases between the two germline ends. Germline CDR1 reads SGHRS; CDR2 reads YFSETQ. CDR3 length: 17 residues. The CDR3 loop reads CASSVLFSGGSYNEQFF. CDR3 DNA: TGCGCCAGCAGCGTACTTTTTAGCGGAGGCTCCTACAATGAGCAGTTCTTC.

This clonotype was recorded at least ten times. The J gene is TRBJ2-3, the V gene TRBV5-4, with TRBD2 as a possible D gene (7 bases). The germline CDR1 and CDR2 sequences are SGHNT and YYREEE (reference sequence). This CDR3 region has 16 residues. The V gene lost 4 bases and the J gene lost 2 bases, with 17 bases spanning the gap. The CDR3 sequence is CASSPGSAGHTDTQYF. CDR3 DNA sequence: TGTGCCAGCAGCCCTGGTTCAGCGGGACACACAGATACGCAGTATTTT.

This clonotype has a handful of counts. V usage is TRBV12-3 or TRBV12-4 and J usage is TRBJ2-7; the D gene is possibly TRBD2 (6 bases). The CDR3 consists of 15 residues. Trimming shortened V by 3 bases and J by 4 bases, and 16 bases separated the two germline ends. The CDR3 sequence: CASSFRGGKGYEQYF. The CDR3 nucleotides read TGTGCCAGCAGTTTTCGAGGAGGGAAGGGGTACGAGCAGTACTTC.

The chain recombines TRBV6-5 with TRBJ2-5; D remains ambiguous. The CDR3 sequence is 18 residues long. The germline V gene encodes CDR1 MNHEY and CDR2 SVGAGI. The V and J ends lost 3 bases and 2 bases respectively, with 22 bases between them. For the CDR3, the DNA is TGTGCCAGCAGTTATCCGGCCCAGGCCCCCATGACTCAAGAGACCCAGTACTTC. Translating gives CASSYPAQAPMTQETQYF.

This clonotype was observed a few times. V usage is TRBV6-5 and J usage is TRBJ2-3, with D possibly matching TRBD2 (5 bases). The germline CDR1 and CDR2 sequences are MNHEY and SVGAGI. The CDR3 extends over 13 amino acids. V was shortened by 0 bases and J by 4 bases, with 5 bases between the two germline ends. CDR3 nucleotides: TGTGCCAGCAGTTACTCGAGGGCAGATACGCAGTATTTT. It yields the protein CASSYSRADTQYF.

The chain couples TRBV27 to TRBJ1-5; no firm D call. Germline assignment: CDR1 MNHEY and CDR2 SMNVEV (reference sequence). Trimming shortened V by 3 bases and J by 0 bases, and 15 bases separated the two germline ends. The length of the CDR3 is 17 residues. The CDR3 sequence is CASSFTRFLNSNQPQHF. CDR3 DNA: TGTGCCAGCAGTTTCACCCGTTTTTTGAATAGCAATCAGCCCCAGCATTTT.

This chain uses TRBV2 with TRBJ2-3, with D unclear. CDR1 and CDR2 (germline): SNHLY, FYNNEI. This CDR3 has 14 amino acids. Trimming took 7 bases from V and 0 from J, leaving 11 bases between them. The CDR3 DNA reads TGTGCCAGCAATCGACACACTAGCACAGATACGCAGTATTTT. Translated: CASNRHTSTDTQYF.

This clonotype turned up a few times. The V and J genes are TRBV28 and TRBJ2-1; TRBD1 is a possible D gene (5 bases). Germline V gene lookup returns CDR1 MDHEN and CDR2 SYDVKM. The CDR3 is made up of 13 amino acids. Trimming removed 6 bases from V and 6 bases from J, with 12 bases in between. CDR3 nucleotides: TGTGCCAGCAGAAAACAGGCTATCAATGAGCAGTTCTTC. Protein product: CASRKQAINEQFF.

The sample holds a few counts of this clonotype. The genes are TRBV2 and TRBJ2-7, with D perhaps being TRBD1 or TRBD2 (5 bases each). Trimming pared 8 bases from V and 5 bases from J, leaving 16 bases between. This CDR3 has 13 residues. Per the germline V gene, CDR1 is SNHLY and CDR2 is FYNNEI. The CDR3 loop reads CASRTVLGHEQYF. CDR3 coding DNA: TGTGCCAGCCGAACGGTATTGGGACACGAGCAGTACTTC.

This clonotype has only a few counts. This CDR3 is CSVVGQGAYEQYF. As DNA, the CDR3 is TGCAGCGTCGTCGGACAGGGGGCGTACGAGCAGTACTTC. The chain joins TRBV29-1 to TRBJ2-7; the match to TRBD1 covers 11 bases. V shed 6 bases and J 4 bases; nucleotides not matched to a gene: 5. The CDR3 covers 13 residues. Germline V gene lookup returns CDR1 SQVTM and CDR2 ANQGSEA.

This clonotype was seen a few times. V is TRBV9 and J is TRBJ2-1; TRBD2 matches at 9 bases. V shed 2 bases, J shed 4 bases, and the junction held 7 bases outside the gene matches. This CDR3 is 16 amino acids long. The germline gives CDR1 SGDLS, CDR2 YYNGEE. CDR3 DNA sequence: TGTGCCAGCAGCGTTTCCCCGACTAGCGGATACAATGAGCAGTTCTTC. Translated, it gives CASSVSPTSGYNEQFF.

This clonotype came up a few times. The CDR3 DNA reads TGTGCCAGCAGTTTAGTCGGGGAAATAGCCAAAAACATTCAGTACTTC. Translation: CASSLVGEIAKNIQYF. V gene TRBV12-3 or TRBV12-4 combines with J gene TRBJ2-4; D is perhaps TRBD2 (5 bases). The CDR3 extends over 16 amino acids. Trimming shortened V by 1 base and J by 0 bases, and 10 bases separated the two germline ends.

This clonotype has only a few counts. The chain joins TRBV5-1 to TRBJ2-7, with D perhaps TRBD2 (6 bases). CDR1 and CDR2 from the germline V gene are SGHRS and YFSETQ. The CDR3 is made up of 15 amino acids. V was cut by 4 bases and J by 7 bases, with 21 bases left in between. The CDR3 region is CASSLLLEGRGEQYF. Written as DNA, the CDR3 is TGCGCCAGCAGCCTCCTTTTAGAGGGCCGGGGGGAGCAGTACTTC.

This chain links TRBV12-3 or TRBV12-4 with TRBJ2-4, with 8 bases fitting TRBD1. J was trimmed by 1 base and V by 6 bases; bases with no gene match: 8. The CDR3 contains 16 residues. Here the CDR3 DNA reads TGTGCCAGCAGCTTGACAGGGGCGGGGGCCAAAAACATTCAGTACTTC. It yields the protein CASSLTGAGAKNIQYF.

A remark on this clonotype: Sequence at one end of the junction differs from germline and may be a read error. The CDR3 DNA reads as TGCGCCAGCAGCCAAGGCCGACTAGCGGGAGCTGCGGATACGAAGTATTTT. Protein product: CASSQGRLAGAADTKYF. The V call is TRBV4-1, the J call TRBJ2-3, with 12 bases fitting TRBD2. Germline V gives CDR1 MGHRA, CDR2 YSYEKL. This CDR3 has 17 amino acids.

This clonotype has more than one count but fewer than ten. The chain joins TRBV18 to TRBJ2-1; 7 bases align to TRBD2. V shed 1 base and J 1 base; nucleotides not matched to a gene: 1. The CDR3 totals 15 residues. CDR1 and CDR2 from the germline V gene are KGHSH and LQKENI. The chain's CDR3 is CASSPREGSYNEQFF. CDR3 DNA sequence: TGTGCCAGCTCACCACGGGAGGGTTCCTACAATGAGCAGTTCTTC.